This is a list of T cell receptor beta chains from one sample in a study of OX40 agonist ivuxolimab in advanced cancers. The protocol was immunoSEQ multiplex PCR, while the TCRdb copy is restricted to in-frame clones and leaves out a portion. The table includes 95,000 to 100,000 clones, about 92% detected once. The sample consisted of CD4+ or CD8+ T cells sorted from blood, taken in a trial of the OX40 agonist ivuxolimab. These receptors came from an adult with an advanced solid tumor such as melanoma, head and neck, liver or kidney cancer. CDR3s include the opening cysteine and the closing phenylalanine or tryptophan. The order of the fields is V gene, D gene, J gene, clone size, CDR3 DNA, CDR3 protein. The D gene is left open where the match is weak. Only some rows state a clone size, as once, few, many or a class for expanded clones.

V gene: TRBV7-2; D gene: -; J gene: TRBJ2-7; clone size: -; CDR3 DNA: TGTGCCAGCAGCTTAGCGAAATCCTACGAGCAGTACTTC; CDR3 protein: CASSLAKSYEQYF
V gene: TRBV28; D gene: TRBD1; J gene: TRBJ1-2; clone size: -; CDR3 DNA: TGTGCCAGCAGAGTGGTCGGACAGGGACATGGCTACACCTTC; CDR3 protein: CASRVVGQGHGYTF
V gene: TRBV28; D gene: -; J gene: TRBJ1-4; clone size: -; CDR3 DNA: TGTGCCAGCAGCCTGACAGCGATTCGGGAAAAACTGTTTTTT; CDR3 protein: CASSLTAIREKLFF
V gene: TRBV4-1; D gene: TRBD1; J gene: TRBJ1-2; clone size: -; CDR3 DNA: TGCGCCAGCAGCCAAGGAATAGGGACAGGCTCCCCGGGGGGCTACACCTTC; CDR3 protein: CASSQGIGTGSPGGYTF
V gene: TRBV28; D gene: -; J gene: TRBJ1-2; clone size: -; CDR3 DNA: TGTGCCAGCACCGCGACATACACCTATGGCTACACCTTC; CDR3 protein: CASTATYTYGYTF
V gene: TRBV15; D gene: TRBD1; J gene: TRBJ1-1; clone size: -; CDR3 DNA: TGTGCCACCAGCAGAGATGGCAGGGGGCGAGCTTTCTTT; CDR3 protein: CATSRDGRGRAFF
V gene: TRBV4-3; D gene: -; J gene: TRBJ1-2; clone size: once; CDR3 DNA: TGCGCCAGCAGCCAAGAAAAGGACAGCTATGGCTACACCTTC; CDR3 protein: CASSQEKDSYGYTF
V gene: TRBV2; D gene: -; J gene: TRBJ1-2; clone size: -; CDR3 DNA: TGTGCCAGCAGAACCACCGCGCTTTATGGCTACACCTTC; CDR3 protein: CASRTTALYGYTF
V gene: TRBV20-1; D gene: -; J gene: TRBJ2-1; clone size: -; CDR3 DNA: TGCAGTGCTAGAGCCTACAATGAGCAGTTCTTC; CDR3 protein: CSARAYNEQFF
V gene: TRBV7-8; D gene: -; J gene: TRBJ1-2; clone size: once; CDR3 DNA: TGTGCCAGCAGCGACTCTAAGTGGAGGGTCGGCTACACCTTC; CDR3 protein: CASSDSKWRVGYTF
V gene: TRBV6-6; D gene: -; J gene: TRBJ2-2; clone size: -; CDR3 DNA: TGTGCCAGCGGTTGGGGGGAGCTGTTTTTT; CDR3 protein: CASGWGELFF
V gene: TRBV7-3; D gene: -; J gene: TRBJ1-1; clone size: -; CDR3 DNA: TGTGCCAGCAGCTTGTCGGGACAGAACACTGAAGCTTTCTTT; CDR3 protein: CASSLSGQNTEAFF
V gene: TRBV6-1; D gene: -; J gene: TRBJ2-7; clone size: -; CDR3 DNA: TGTGCCAGCAGTGAAGCTACCTACGAGCAGTACTTC; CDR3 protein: CASSEATYEQYF
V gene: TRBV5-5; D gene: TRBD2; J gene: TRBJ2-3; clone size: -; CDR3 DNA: TGTGCCAGCAGCATCCTTTCTAGCGGGATTACAGATACGCAGTATTTT; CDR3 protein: CASSILSSGITDTQYF
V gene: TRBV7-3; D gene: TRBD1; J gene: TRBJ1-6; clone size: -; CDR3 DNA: TGTGCCAGCAGCTTGACAGGGGGTAGTAATTCACCCCTCCACTTT; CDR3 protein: CASSLTGGSNSPLHF
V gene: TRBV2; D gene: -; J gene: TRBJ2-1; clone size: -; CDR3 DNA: TGTGCCAGCAACCCTACGAAGGGCAATGAGCAGTTCTTC; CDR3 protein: CASNPTKGNEQFF
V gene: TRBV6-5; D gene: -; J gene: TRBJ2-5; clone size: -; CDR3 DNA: TGTGCCAGCAGCCGAACCCACAGGGCGAAGACCCAGTACTTC; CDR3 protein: CASSRTHRAKTQYF
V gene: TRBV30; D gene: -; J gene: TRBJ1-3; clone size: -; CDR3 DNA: TGTGCCTGGAGCCGGGGGTTAGGCTTGGGAAACACCATATATTTT; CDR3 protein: CAWSRGLGLGNTIYF
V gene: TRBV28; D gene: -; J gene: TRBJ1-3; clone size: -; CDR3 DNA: TGTGCCAGCAGCTCCAGGGACACCATATATTTT; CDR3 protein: CASSSRDTIYF
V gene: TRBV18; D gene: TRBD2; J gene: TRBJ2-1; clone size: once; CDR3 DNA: TGTGCCAGCTCACCACCGGGGGCACCGGGACTAGCGGAATTAAATGAGCAGTTCTTC; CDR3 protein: CASSPPGAPGLAELNEQFF